This is a list of T cell receptor beta chains from one sample in a study of beta chain features in type 1 diabetes. Sequencing used immunoSEQ multiplex PCR; TCRdb keeps in-frame clones, though not all of them. The sample yields under 150,000 clones, roughly 10% seen once. Sequencing input: central memory CD4+ T cells from blood. These receptor sequences come from a man younger than 40 with type 1 diabetes. CDR3s leave out the opening cysteine and the closing phenylalanine or tryptophan. The order of the fields is V gene, clone size, CDR3 protein. Not every row has a clone size; where given, it reads once, few, many or a size class.

TRBV5-1 NA ASSALAGGEYTQY
TRBV5-4 few ASTPDGGGNYGYT
TRBV4-2 NA ASSQGTSRTDTQY
TRBV7-9 few ASSLALYEQY
TRBV19 few ASGGANVLT
TRBV2 NA ASTGYAGGRETQY
TRBV7-2 few ASSARLAGATDTQY
TRBV19 NA ASSAGRTHLGQPQH
TRBV5-1 once ASSLQGNEQF
TRBV6-6 NA ASSYLGEQF
TRBV9 few ASSVGDRGGIQETQY
TRBV7-2 few ASSAEFLEQF
TRBV20-1 NA SAGLYGYT
TRBV7-3 few ASRSQGDTEAF
TRBV25-1 few ASSGQAFQQY
TRBV30 few AWNRGLGDQPQH
TRBV18 NA ASSPGAGWVTEAF
TRBV2 few ASSDSRGEYQPQH
TRBV9 NA ASSVEGDSYYEQY
TRBV7-9 few ASSITGSNTEAF
TRBV10-3 few AMSPGAPYNSPLH
TRBV5-1 few ASSLAQGRYEQY
TRBV6-5 NA ASSRPGQVNTEAF
TRBV5-4 NA ASSARTAYGYT
TRBV5-4 NA ASSPQGASETQY
TRBV5-6 NA ASSPTPGGDYEQY